The 29 T cell receptor beta chains below come from one sample, sequenced in a study of cytomegalovirus exposure and HLA in healthy donors. The PCR ran on 60 Vbeta and 13 Jbeta primers. TCRdb's table, derived via immunoSEQ multiplex PCR, lists solely in-frame clones and lacks some. Of some 150,000 clones listed, nearly 80% are singletons. Sequencing used PBMCs. The receptors stem from a male donor in good health and CMV-seronegative.

This clone was seen a handful of times. The rearrangement joins TRBV7-9 to TRBJ1-2, with D unresolved. The CDR3 runs 14 residues. The germline V gene has CDR1 SEHNR and CDR2 FQNEAQ (reference sequence). Trimming shortened V by 2 bases and J by 7 bases, and 14 bases separated the two germline ends. This chain's CDR3 is CASSLLEGAAGYTF. In DNA, the CDR3 is TGTGCCAGCAGCTTATTAGAGGGAGCGGCTGGCTACACCTTC.

This CDR3 reads CASSQDPGGNTEAFF. The CDR3, as DNA: TGCGCCAGCAGCCAAGACCCAGGGGGGAACACTGAAGCTTTCTTT. This chain uses TRBV4-3 with TRBJ1-1; 7 nucleotides match TRBD1. V lost 0 bases to trimming and J lost 1 base; unmatched junction nucleotides: 2. The V gene's germline CDR1 is LGHNA and CDR2 YSLEER. The CDR3 consists of 15 residues.

The rearrangement uses TRBV5-1 and TRBJ2-6; TRBD1 aligns across 9 bases. Losses at the gene ends were 3 bases for V and 0 bases for J; bases not matched to a gene: 7. The CDR3 has 18 amino acids. Germline V CDR1 and CDR2: SGHRS, YFSETQ. This CDR3 reads CASSSHGTGYSGANVLTF. CDR3 nucleotide sequence: TGCGCCAGCAGCTCTCACGGGACAGGGTACTCTGGGGCCAACGTCCTGACTTTC. The full variable domain, its missing parts supplied by reference TRBV5-1 and TRBJ2-6, is KAGVTQTPRYLIKTRGQQVTLSCSPISGHRSVSWYQQTPGQGLQFLFEYFSETQRNKGNFPGRFSGRQFSNSRSEMNVSTLELGDSALYLCASSSHGTGYSGANVLTFGAGSRLTVL.

The sample holds a few counts of this clone. V is TRBV13 and J is TRBJ2-1; 8 bases agree with TRBD1. The CDR3 has 15 amino acids. J gave up 4 bases and V 5 bases, and 7 bases lay outside the gene matches. Germline V gene data show CDR1 as PRHDT and CDR2 as FYEKMQ (reference sequence). The CDR3 nucleotides are TGTGCCAGCAGCCCTGGCCAGGGGGCTTACAATGAGCAGTTCTTC. Translation gives CASSPGQGAYNEQFF.

Written as DNA, the CDR3 is TGCGCCAGCAGCCAATCAATTAACACCGGGGAGCTGTTTTTT. It translates to CASSQSINTGELFF. The rearrangement links TRBV4-3 to TRBJ2-2; D gene uncertain. V was cut by 2 bases and J by 2 bases, with 6 bases left in between. Germline assignment: CDR1 LGHNA and CDR2 YSLEER. The CDR3 totals 14 residues.

The chain employs TRBV11-2 and TRBJ1-4; a possible D gene is TRBD1 (5 bases). The ends were cut back, 5 bases at V and 1 base at J, with 11 bases in the middle. Germline CDR1 and CDR2: SGHAT and FQNNGV. This CDR3 contains 15 residues. CDR3 nucleotides: TGTGCCAGCAGCCCCCCCAGGGTAACTAATGAAAAACTGTTTTTT. This gives the protein CASSPPRVTNEKLFF.

The genes are TRBV6-6 and TRBJ1-3; 7 bases line up with TRBD1. CDR1 is MNHNY, CDR2 SVGAGI, per germline (reference sequence). This CDR3 comprises 13 residues. V dropped 2 bases and J dropped 12; count of bases not matched to a gene: 7. The CDR3 region is CASSYGEQGRIYF. Written as DNA, the CDR3 is TGTGCCAGCAGTTACGGGGAACAGGGGCGCATATATTTT.

The chain links TRBV10-2 to TRBJ2-7, with a weak D call TRBD1 (6 bases). This CDR3 contains 16 residues. The germline CDR1 and CDR2 sequences are WSHSY and SAAADI. Trimming shortened V by 2 bases and J by 0 bases, and 14 bases separated the two germline ends. DNA of the CDR3: TGCGCCAGCAGTGAGATGGCAGGGGAAGACTCCTACGAGCAGTACTTC. This gives the protein CASSEMAGEDSYEQYF.

The chain uses TRBV29-1 and TRBJ1-3; the D is unclear. Germline CDR1 and CDR2: SQVTM and ANQGSEA. V lost 6 bases, J lost 0 bases, and 9 bases lay in between. The CDR3 has 13 amino acids. The CDR3 reads CSVLYHSGNTIYF. DNA of the CDR3: TGCAGCGTACTCTACCACTCTGGAAACACCATATATTTT.

This chain links TRBV7-9 with TRBJ2-5, with 7 bases identical to TRBD1. The trim removed 6 bases at V and 5 bases at J, leaving 12 bases unmatched. The CDR3 covers 15 residues. Germline CDR1 is SEHNR and CDR2 is FQNEAQ (reference sequence). The CDR3 protein is CASRNRDSEGETQYF. CDR3 DNA sequence: TGTGCCAGCAGAAACCGGGACAGTGAGGGGGAGACCCAGTACTTC.

The CDR3 coding sequence is TGTGCCAGCAGCCCCTCGGGGACTGGTCTCTTTGAGACCCAGTACTTC. As protein: CASSPSGTGLFETQYF. J is TRBJ2-5 and V is TRBV9; D perhaps matches TRBD2 (6 bases). V lost 4 bases, J lost 5 bases, and 21 bases lay in between. There are 16 residues in the CDR3. CDR1 is SGDLS, CDR2 YYNGEE, per germline.

This clone has just a few counts. This specimen includes other DNA sequences encoding the same CDR3. The rearrangement joins TRBV7-2 to TRBJ1-1; D might be TRBD1 (5 bases). Trimming left V 5 bases short and J 2 bases short, with 12 bases between. Germline V gene lookup returns CDR1 SGHTA and CDR2 FQGNSA. This CDR3 has 14 residues. CDR3 in DNA: TGTGCCAGCAGCCTCCCGGGACTAAACACTGAAGCTTTCTTT. Translating it yields CASSLPGLNTEAFF.

The chain links TRBV9 to TRBJ1-6, with 7 positions matching TRBD1. Germline CDR1 and CDR2: SGDLS and YYNGEE. With 0 bases clipped from V and 12 bases from J, the junction kept 3 bases outside the gene matches. The CDR3 length is 13 residues. CDR3 nucleotides: TGTGCCAGCAGCGTAGTTCAGGGGGGACCCCTCCACTTT. Protein: CASSVVQGGPLHF.

The chain recombines TRBV6-1 with TRBJ1-5, with 7 bases that match TRBD1. J lost 4 bases, V lost 7 bases, and 7 bases had no gene match. The CDR3 is made up of 14 amino acids. Germline V lookup: CDR1 MNHNS, CDR2 SASEGT. The CDR3 region has the DNA TGTGCCAGCACTATCGACAGGGTAAATCAGCCCCAGCATTTT. Translation gives CASTIDRVNQPQHF.

The rearrangement links TRBV4-3 to TRBJ1-6; unclear D gene. There are 13 residues in the CDR3. Germline V gives CDR1 LGHNA, CDR2 YSLEER. V was pared by 4 bases and J by 6 bases, with 7 bases between. The CDR3 region is CASSPAINSPLHF. DNA of the CDR3: TGCGCCAGCAGCCCCGCTATTAATTCACCCCTCCACTTT.

This chain connects TRBV5-8 to TRBJ1-4, with D possibly TRBD1 on 6 matching bases. The V end was cut by 0 bases, the J end by 6 bases, with 12 bases between. CDR3 length equals 15 residues. CDR1 and CDR2 from the germline V gene are SGHTS and YDEGEE. The CDR3 nucleotides read TGTGCCAGCAGCTTGGGAAGGTCAGGGGATGAAAAACTGTTTTTT. Translating gives CASSLGRSGDEKLFF.

The chain uses TRBV9 and TRBJ2-2, with TRBD1 matching over 7 bases. CDR1 SGDLS and CDR2 YYNGEE come from the germline V gene. The CDR3 has 15 residues. The V and J ends lost 0 bases and 6 bases, in that order; junction bases with no gene match: 5. The DNA for the CDR3 is TGTGCCAGCAGCGTAGAGACAGGGATCGCCGGGGAGCTGTTTTTT. Translation gives CASSVETGIAGELFF.

This clone appeared a single time. V usage is TRBV5-1 and J usage is TRBJ2-5; D might be TRBD1 (6 bases). The CDR3 spans 14 residues. V lost 0 bases and J 3 bases, leaving 9 bases between the germline ends. The germline V gene has CDR1 SGHRS and CDR2 YFSETQ. CDR3 residues: CASSLEAGEETQYF. CDR3 DNA: TGCGCCAGCAGCTTGGAGGCAGGGGAAGAGACCCAGTACTTC.

The rearrangement uses TRBV7-2 and TRBJ1-2; 9 bases align to TRBD1. This CDR3 spans 16 amino acids. V trimming: 4 bases; J trimming: 4 bases; junction bases outside the gene matches: 10. Germline loops: CDR1 SGHTA, CDR2 FQGNSA. In DNA, the CDR3 is TGTGCCAGCAGCTCATCCCCCGGGACAGGGAGCTATGGCTACACCTTC. Translated, it gives CASSSSPGTGSYGYTF.

This rearrangement joins TRBV27 to TRBJ1-4; no reliable D call. CDR3 length equals 14 residues. Germline loops: CDR1 MNHEY, CDR2 SMNVEV (reference sequence). Between the trimmed V and J ends, which lost 4 bases and 6 bases, there was a span of 12 bases. The CDR3 DNA is TGTGCCAGCAGTTCAGGCGGGCCCTATGAAAAACTGTTTTTT. Amino acid sequence: CASSSGGPYEKLFF. Supplemented by reference TRBV27 and TRBJ1-4, the full variable domain reads EAQVTQNPRYLITVTGKKLTVTCSQNMNHEYMSWYRQDPGLGLRQIYYSMNVEVTDKGDVPEGYKVSRKEKRNFPLILESPSPNQTSLYFCASSSGGPYEKLFFGSGTQLSVL.

The rearrangement links TRBV10-2 to TRBJ2-5; 11 nucleotides agree with TRBD2. Looked up from germline, CDR1 is WSHSY and CDR2 is SAAADI. There are 14 residues in the CDR3. The CDR3 is CVSGTSGIEETQYF. The CDR3 nucleotides are TGCGTCAGTGGGACTAGCGGAATCGAAGAGACCCAGTACTTC.

V usage is TRBV4-3 and J usage is TRBJ2-7; 8 bases fit TRBD1. The CDR3 spans 15 residues. Germline-derived CDR1 and CDR2 are LGHNA and YSLEER. The trim removed 1 base at V and 0 bases at J, leaving 2 bases unmatched. CDR3 nucleotide sequence: TGCGCCAGCAGCCAAGGACAGGGGAGCTCCTACGAGCAGTACTTC. Translation gives CASSQGQGSSYEQYF.

The genes are TRBV21-1 and TRBJ1-5; the table's D call, TRBD1, was not checked against the DNA. TRBV21-1 is a recognized pseudogene. The CDR3 has 17 amino acids. Here the CDR3 DNA reads TGTGCCAGCCCCGAATCGGCAGGGGTTTATAGCAATCAGCCCCAGCATTTT. Protein product: CASPESAGVYSNQPQHF.

This clone was detected a few times. The chain uses TRBV18 and TRBJ1-1, with TRBD1 as a possible D gene (6 bases). The V end lost 4 bases, the J end lost 1 base, and 10 bases lay between the germline ends. CDR1 KGHSH and CDR2 LQKENI come from the germline V gene. There are 14 residues in the CDR3. The CDR3: CASSLRTANTEAFF. The CDR3 DNA reads as TGTGCCAGCTCACTGAGGACAGCGAACACTGAAGCTTTCTTT.

This clone showed up just once. The chain recombines TRBV2 with TRBJ2-3, with D maybe TRBD2 (5 bases). The V gene's germline CDR1 is SNHLY and CDR2 FYNNEI. The CDR3 runs 15 residues. The ends were cut back, 6 bases at V and 1 base at J, with 14 bases in the middle. CDR3 sequence reads: CASRSRGKGTDTQYF. CDR3 DNA sequence: TGTGCCAGCAGGTCGAGAGGGAAGGGCACAGATACGCAGTATTTT. The full variable domain, with the rest looked up from reference TRBV2 and TRBJ2-3, is EPEVTQTPSHQVTQMGQEVILRCVPISNHLYFYWYRQILGQKVEFLVSFYNNEISEKSEIFDDQFSVERPDGSNFTLKIRSTKLEDSAMYFCASRSRGKGTDTQYFGPGTRLTVL.

The rearrangement uses TRBV21-1 and TRBJ1-5. TRBV21-1 is noted as a pseudogene. The CDR3 has 18 residues. The CDR3 reads CASSKERRVRKSNQPQHF. CDR3 DNA: TGTGCCAGCAGCAAAGAAAGGAGGGTGAGAAAAAGCAATCAGCCCCAGCATTTT.

The chain recombines TRBV21-1 with TRBJ2-2; the D call of TRBD2 is as the table states it, not checked on the DNA. TRBV21-1 is a pseudogene locus. There are 14 residues in the CDR3. The CDR3 is CASSTPRVTGELFF. In DNA, the CDR3 is TGTGCCAGCAGCACCCCCCGCGTGACCGGGGAGCTGTTTTTT.

This clone was detected once. The chain recombines TRBV18 with TRBJ1-4; D uncertain. Germline CDR1 and CDR2: KGHSH and LQKENI. V gave up 4 bases and J gave up 8 bases, with 8 bases separating them. This CDR3 comprises 12 residues. The CDR3 sequence: CASSQEGEKLFF. Written as DNA, the CDR3 is TGTGCCAGCTCACAAGAGGGAGAAAAACTGTTTTTT.

This clone was recorded only once. The CDR3 coding sequence is TGCGCCAGCAGCCCGAATGGGGGAGGCGCGGCGGGCAATGAGCAGTTCTTC. This codes for CASSPNGGGAAGNEQFF. The rearrangement links TRBV4-3 to TRBJ2-1, with D possibly TRBD2 on 6 matching bases. The CDR3 is 17 residues long. Trimming left V 4 bases short and J 6 bases short, with 22 bases between. Germline-derived CDR1 and CDR2 are LGHNA and YSLEER.